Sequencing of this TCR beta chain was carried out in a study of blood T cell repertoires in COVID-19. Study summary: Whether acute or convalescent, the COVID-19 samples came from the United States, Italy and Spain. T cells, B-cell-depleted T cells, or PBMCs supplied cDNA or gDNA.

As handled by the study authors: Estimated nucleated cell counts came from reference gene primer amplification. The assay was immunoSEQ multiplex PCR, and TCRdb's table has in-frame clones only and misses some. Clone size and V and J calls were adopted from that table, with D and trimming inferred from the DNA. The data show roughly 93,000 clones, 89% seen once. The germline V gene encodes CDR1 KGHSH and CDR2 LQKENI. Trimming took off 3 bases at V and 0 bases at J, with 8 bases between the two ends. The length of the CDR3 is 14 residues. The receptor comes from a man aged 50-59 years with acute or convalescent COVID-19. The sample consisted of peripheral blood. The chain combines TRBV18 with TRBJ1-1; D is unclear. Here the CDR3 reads CASSPRRVNTEAFF. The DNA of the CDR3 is TGTGCCAGCTCACCCAGGCGGGTGAACACTGAAGCTTTCTTT.